The TCR beta chain under discussion was sequenced for a study of T cell repertoires in cytomegalovirus infection. Overall study: Used in the study were CMV epitopes, some recently identified and HLA-C-restricted, others well-studied and HLA-B-restricted. Study-wide findings and caveats: The ex vivo response showed dominance by HLA-C-restricted CMV-specific TCR beta clonotypes. There were carriers of CMV plus the relevant HLA, and cumulative public TCR beta family frequency identified them.

Each CDR3 protein gets one entry after TCRdb re-called the reads with MiXCR. This sample yields approximately 300,000 distinct CDR3 sequences, of which around a quarter are seen a single time; roughly 13% belongs to the top ten. From germline, CDR1 is MNHNS and CDR2 SASEGT. There are 14 residues in the CDR3. V lost 8 bases and J lost 4; bases outside the gene matches: 7. This clonotype was recorded a few times. Its specificity is not known. The rearrangement links TRBV6-1 to TRBJ2-1, with TRBD2 matching 8 bases. The source is a human donor in good health (CMV status not recorded). Some clones in this sample may be carry-over from other donors' samples. Specimen: cultured PBMCs, collected from culture after CMV antigen stimulation. CDR3 residues: CASLRASGYNEQFF. The CDR3 DNA reads as TGTGCCAGCCTTCGGGCTAGCGGGTACAATGAGCAGTTCTTC.